This TCR beta chain derives from a study of T cells after yellow fever vaccination. Study conclusions and caveats: Abundant clonotypes from the bulk population could contaminate FACS-sorted repertoires.

CDR3 size: 14 residues. Trimming at V came to 6 bases and at J to 10 bases, leaving 6 bases not matched to a gene. TCRdb re-derived calls from the 5' RACE reads in MiXCR, one entry per CDR3 protein. The sample contains some 320,000 distinct CDR3 sequences, around 10% of which appear only once. This clonotype showed up just a few times. Its antigen is not identified. The specimen comprised CD4+ T cells sorted from PBMCs, sampled 45 days after the yellow fever booster vaccination. The clonotype was recovered from a young man who received the YFV17D yellow fever vaccine. This chain joins TRBV12-3 or TRBV12-4 and TRBJ1-6, with 10 positions matching TRBD1. DNA for the CDR3: TGTGCCAGCAGCTCGACAGGGGGCGAATCACCCCTCCACTTT. Its protein is CASSSTGGESPLHF.